This T cell receptor beta chain was documented in a study of beta chain features in type 1 diabetes. Comments on this clone: Possible read error: a much larger clone is one base away. At the DNA level, this CDR3 is encoded by other sequences in the same sample as well.

The whole isolated RNA underwent reverse transcription, so sequencing captured expressed TCRB transcripts. Repertoires were generated with immunoSEQ multiplex PCR, while TCRdb's copy carries only in-frame clones and drops some. This table has some 180,000 clones, about 13% appearing once. The TCR originated in a woman aged 18-29 years in good health. Sequencing was carried out using central memory CD4+ T cells from blood.

The CDR3 DNA reads TGTGCCAGCAGCCAACCTACAGGGGGCTCCTACAATGAGCAGTTCTTC. Its translation is CASSQPTGGSYNEQFF. This sequence joins TRBV7-9 and TRBJ2-1; 8 nucleotides align to TRBD1. The V segment lost 5 bases and the J segment 0 bases; nucleotides outside the gene matches: 6. Per the germline V gene, CDR1 is SEHNR and CDR2 is FQNEAQ (reference sequence). This CDR3 has 16 amino acids.